This T cell receptor beta chain was sequenced for a study of shared clonotypes between healthy human individuals. Deletions cut 4 bases from V and 0 bases from J, with 3 bases between. The CDR3 totals 12 residues. Germline CDR1 is SEHNR and CDR2 is FQNEAQ (reference sequence). CD45RO-negative, CCR7-positively selected cells formed the naive CD8 fraction, excluding terminally differentiated effector memory CD45RA+ cells. This table comes from immunoSEQ multiplex PCR, and its TCRdb copy is limited to in-frame clones, with some not included. This repertoire shows hundreds of thousands of clones, roughly 95% found once; its top ten account for 0.11%.

The chain links TRBV7-9 to TRBJ1-1; D is unresolved. The sequence derives from a woman between 25 and 40 years old in good health. Input material: naive CD8+ T cells sorted from blood. The CDR3 spells CASSSVNTEAFF. In DNA, the CDR3 is TGTGCCAGCAGCTCAGTGAACACTGAAGCTTTCTTT.